Sequencing of this T cell receptor (beta chain) was carried out in a study of technical replicates of blood from several donors. Clones were read by immunoSEQ multiplex PCR, and TCRdb kept only the in-frame ones, dropping some. This sample carries tens of thousands of clones, approximately 96% of them seen once, and the ten largest clones take approximately 0.2%. Only one count was recorded for this clone. Germline values: CDR1 SQVTM, CDR2 ANQGSEA. Germline trimming cut 6 bases from V and 8 bases from J; bases unmatched to any gene: 14. This CDR3 is 14 amino acids long. The chain employs TRBV29-1 and TRBJ2-3; 7 bases are shared with TRBD2. This clonotype originated in a human donor in good health. The sequenced material came from T cells isolated from PBMCs. CDR3 region: CSVPVGGSQGTQYF. CDR3 nucleotide sequence: TGCAGCGTCCCCGTCGGGGGGAGCCAGGGTACGCAGTATTTT.